Listed below are T cell receptor beta chains from one sample, sequenced in a study of T cells in Graves' hyperthyroidism and ophthalmopathy. TCRdb passed the multiplex PCR reads through MiXCR, listing each CDR3 protein once. This sample carries about 700,000 distinct CDR3 sequences, around 15% of them seen once, and the ten largest clones take 10% to 13%. The sequenced sample was blood. The receptors were gathered from a woman aged 18-30 years with Graves' hyperthyroidism. Both conserved end residues are part of each CDR3. D genes are given only for firm matches. Clone size is stated in some rows and not others, as once, few, many or a class when expanded.

many,TRBJ1-2,NA,TRBV20-1,TGCAGTGCTGCCACGCACCCGGTGGACTATGGCTACACCTTC,CSAATHPVDYGYTF
NA,TRBJ2-7,TRBD1,TRBV30,TGTGCCTGGTCCCCCGGGACAGGGATCTCCTACGAGCAGTACTTC,CAWSPGTGISYEQYF
NA,TRBJ1-5,NA,TRBV28,TGTGCCAGCACCTGGTCGGGGGGGGGCAATCAGCCCCAGCATTTT,CASTWSGGGNQPQHF
many,TRBJ2-5,TRBD2,TRBV11-3,TGTGCCAGCAGCTTATCGGGGACTAGCGGGAAGGAGACCCAGTACTTC,CASSLSGTSGKETQYF
NA,TRBJ2-5,NA,TRBV11-3,TGTGCCAGCAGCTTCGACATTAAGTGGACCCAGTACTTC,CASSFDIKWTQYF
NA,TRBJ2-5,TRBD2,TRBV7-2,TGTGCCAGCAGCGGGTCTGGACTAGTTGAGGAGACCCAGTACTTC,CASSGSGLVEETQYF
NA,TRBJ1-4,NA,TRBV12-3/TRBV12-4,TGTGCCAGCAGTACCCTGCGGACAGCTTCAACTAATGAAAAACTGTTTTTT,CASSTLRTASTNEKLFF
many,TRBJ1-2,NA,TRBV28,TGTGCCAGCAGTGGGCCCGGGACGCCAAGAAACTATGGCTACACCTTC,CASSGPGTPRNYGYTF
few,TRBJ2-7,TRBD2,TRBV7-9,TGCGCCAGCAGCCAAGTACCCGGGAGGGGCCCCGAGCAGTACTTC,CASSQVPGRGPEQYF
many,TRBJ2-2,TRBD2,TRBV19,TGTGCCAGTAGTCCCTCGGGACTAGCGGGAGAAGGGACCGGGGAGCTGTTTTTT,CASSPSGLAGEGTGELFF
NA,TRBJ1-2,NA,TRBV19,TGTGCCAGTAGTTGGGACGGGGCTAACTATGGCTACACCTTC,CASSWDGANYGYTF
few,TRBJ2-1,TRBD2,TRBV5-6,TGTGCCAGCAGCTTGTCATCCTGGGGACTAGTCTACAATGAGCAGTTCTTC,CASSLSSWGLVYNEQFF
many,TRBJ1-1,TRBD1,TRBV7-2,TGTGCCAGCAGCCGATCGGCGGACAGGGCAATTCGCAACATTGAAGCTTTCTTT,CASSRSADRAIRNIEAFF
many,TRBJ2-2,NA,TRBV7-9,TGTGCCATCAACAGGGGCGGGAAGAACACCGGGGAGCTGTTTTTT,CAINRGGKNTGELFF
NA,TRBJ1-1,NA,TRBV10-2,TGCGCCAGCAGTGGAGCAGGCGTGAACACTGAAGCTTTCTTT,CASSGAGVNTEAFF
NA,TRBJ1-1,NA,TRBV5-8,TGTGCCAGCAACTCGGGACAACCCCCGAACACTGAAGCTTTCTTT,CASNSGQPPNTEAFF
many,TRBJ1-1,NA,TRBV7-3,TGTGCCAGCAGCTTACTCCAGGACACTGAAGCTTTCTTT,CASSLLQDTEAFF
many,TRBJ1-1,NA,TRBV2,TGTGCCAGCAGTGAAGTATGGAACACTGAAGCTTTCTTT,CASSEVWNTEAFF
many,TRBJ2-1,NA,TRBV27,TGTGCCAGCAGTTTGGGCCAGCTGCTCTACAATGAGCAGTTCTTC,CASSLGQLLYNEQFF
few,TRBJ2-1,TRBD2,TRBV29-1,TGCAGCGTGGATGGACTAGCGGAAGACAATGAGCAGTTCTTC,CSVDGLAEDNEQFF
NA,TRBJ2-4,NA,TRBV14,TGTGCCAGCAGCCAAGACGGCCCGAAAAACATTCAGTACTTC,CASSQDGPKNIQYF
few,TRBJ2-7,NA,TRBV7-2,TGTGCCAGCAGCGTACCGTTGACGAGCGGGGAGCAGTACTTC,CASSVPLTSGEQYF
NA,TRBJ2-1,NA,TRBV6-5,TGTGCCAGCAGTTACATGTATGGCACCTACAATGAGCAGTTCTTC,CASSYMYGTYNEQFF
many,TRBJ2-3,TRBD2,TRBV28,TGTGCCAGCAGTTTCCGAGCGGGAGGCGCAGATACGCAGTATTTT,CASSFRAGGADTQYF
NA,TRBJ2-3,TRBD2,TRBV20-1,TGCAGTGCTAGGGGATTCAGCGGGGGCACAGATACGCAGTATTTT,CSARGFSGGTDTQYF
NA,TRBJ1-2,TRBD1,TRBV19,TGTGCCAGTAGTTCCGGGGGTTTGGGACAGGACTATGGCTACACCTTC,CASSSGGLGQDYGYTF
NA,TRBJ2-1,NA,TRBV29-1,TGCAGCGTTGGGGATGCCGGGATTGTACACAATGAGCAGTTCTTC,CSVGDAGIVHNEQFF
many,TRBJ2-1,TRBD2,TRBV20-1,TGCAGTGCTAGAGTACTAGCGGGCATGATAAACAATGAGCAGTTCTTC,CSARVLAGMINNEQFF
NA,TRBJ2-7,TRBD2,TRBV7-9,TGTGCCGGCAGCTTAGAGGGAGGGAGCGGCTACGAGCAGTACTTC,CAGSLEGGSGYEQYF
NA,TRBJ1-4,NA,TRBV12-3/TRBV12-4,TGTGCCAGCAGCGGGGGGAGATGGGAAAAACTGTTTTTT,CASSGGRWEKLFF
NA,TRBJ2-7,NA,TRBV6-1,TGTGCCAGCAGTGAAGGTTACGCGGCCCCCTACGAGCAGTACTTC,CASSEGYAAPYEQYF
many,TRBJ2-7,NA,TRBV4-2,TGTGCCAGCAGCCAAGAGGGGCAGGAAGACTACGAGCAGTACTTC,CASSQEGQEDYEQYF